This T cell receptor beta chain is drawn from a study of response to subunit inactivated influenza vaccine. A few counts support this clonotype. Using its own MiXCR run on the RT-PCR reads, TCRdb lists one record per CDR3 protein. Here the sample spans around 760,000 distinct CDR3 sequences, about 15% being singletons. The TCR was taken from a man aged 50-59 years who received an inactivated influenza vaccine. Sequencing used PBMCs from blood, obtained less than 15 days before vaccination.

The CDR3 here is CASSPRGFGETQYF. CDR3 DNA sequence: TGTGCCAGCAGCCCCCGCGGGTTCGGGGAGACCCAGTACTTC. The chain links TRBV7-9 to TRBJ2-5; D perhaps matches TRBD2 (5 bases). CDR3 length equals 14 residues. CDR1 and CDR2 from the germline V gene are SEHNR and FQNEAQ (reference sequence). V lost 5 bases to trimming and J lost 5 bases, with 15 bases between them.